The clone carrying this T cell receptor (beta chain) has a single count. Germline V gene data show CDR1 as SGHTA and CDR2 as FQGNSA. The ends were cut back, 5 bases at V and 5 bases at J, with 25 bases in the middle. The CDR3 sequence is 17 residues long. TCRdb reanalysed the 5' RACE reads using MiXCR and keeps one entry per CDR3 protein. The repertoire consists of 450,000 or so distinct CDR3 sequences, with about 23% occurring once and the leading ten covering roughly an eighth. These data originate in a study of T-cell memory formation after mild COVID-19. The sample was PBMCs or a T cell subset sorted from them (not recorded which). The V call is TRBV7-2, the J call TRBJ2-7; a weak D match, TRBD2 (6 bases). The source of this sequence is an adult woman who had mild COVID-19 (a few samples of this study predate the infection). Cell type and time point are not known. This CDR3 reads CASSPGTGAPVVDEQYF. In nucleotides, the CDR3 is TGTGCCAGCAGCCCAGGGACGGGAGCCCCAGTTGTTGACGAGCAGTACTTC.